The 11 T cell receptor beta chains below all came from one sample that was sequenced in a study of T cell responses to AZD1222 COVID-19 vaccine. The repertoire was sequenced with immunoSEQ multiplex PCR; TCRdb's copy has only in-frame clones and lacks some. The profile shows 120,000 to 150,000 clones, roughly nine tenths of them singletons. Sequencing was performed on peripheral blood, taken on day 0 of AZD1222 vaccination. These receptors were taken from an adult in good health.

This chain links TRBV4-3 with TRBJ1-2; weak D call: TRBD1 (5 bases). The CDR3 sequence is 15 residues long. Germline assignment: CDR1 LGHNA and CDR2 YSLEER. Trimming removed 3 bases at V and 4 bases at J, with 15 bases between. CDR3 amino acids: CASSQGLGGTYGYTF. CDR3 coding DNA: TGCGCCAGCAGCCAGGGATTGGGGGGGACCTATGGCTACACCTTC.

V and J are TRBV7-2 and TRBJ2-7, with TRBD1 matching over 12 bases. Per the germline V gene, CDR1 is SGHTA and CDR2 is FQGNSA. The CDR3 is 18 residues long. After removal of 5 bases from V and 7 bases from J, the junction contained 18 bases not matched to a gene. The CDR3 region is CASSPNLGSGTGGWEQYF. The CDR3 nucleotides read TGTGCCAGCAGCCCCAATCTTGGCTCCGGGACAGGGGGCTGGGAGCAGTACTTC.

This rearrangement joins TRBV24-1 to TRBJ1-5; D remains ambiguous. Germline CDR1 reads KGHDR; CDR2 reads SFDVKD. V was pared by 7 bases and J by 2 bases, with 8 bases between. The CDR3 is made up of 13 amino acids. The CDR3 sequence is CATRESGNQPQHF. DNA for the CDR3: TGTGCCACCAGGGAGTCGGGCAATCAGCCCCAGCATTTT.

The chain joins TRBV4-1 to TRBJ2-1; 7 nucleotides align to TRBD1. Losses at the gene ends were 2 bases for V and 3 bases for J; bases not matched to a gene: 7. CDR1 MGHRA and CDR2 YSYEKL come from the germline V gene. The CDR3 is 16 residues long. In DNA form, the CDR3 reads TGCGCCAGCAGCCAACAACCGGGACAGAACTACAATGAGCAGTTCTTC. Protein product: CASSQQPGQNYNEQFF.

The chain carries TRBV7-6 and TRBJ1-5; tentatively, D is TRBD1 (5 bases). There are 13 residues in the CDR3. V dropped 6 bases and J dropped 5 bases, with 11 bases sitting between them. CDR1 is SGHVS and CDR2 is FNYEAQ in the germline V gene. CDR3 in DNA: TGTGCCAGCAGTTCCCAGGGCGATCAGCCCCAGCATTTT. Protein: CASSSQGDQPQHF.

The CDR3, as DNA: TGTGCCAGTAGTACGATGACTAGCGGACTCTACAATGAGCAGTTCTTC. Residues: CASSTMTSGLYNEQFF. V usage is TRBV19 and J usage is TRBJ2-1, with 9 bases matching TRBD2. The CDR3 loop spans 16 amino acids. V lost 4 bases to trimming and J lost 3 bases; unmatched junction nucleotides: 7. In germline, CDR1 is LNHDA, CDR2 SQIVND (reference sequence). Variable domain in full (rest from reference TRBV19 and TRBJ2-1): DGGITQSPKYLFRKEGQNVTLSCEQNLNHDAMYWYRQDPGQGLRLIYYSQIVNDFQKGDIAEGYSVSREKKESFPLTVTSAQKNPTAFYLCASSTMTSGLYNEQFFGPGTRLTVL.

The J gene is TRBJ2-7, the V gene TRBV6-1, with unresolved D. The CDR3 loop spans 12 amino acids. The germline gives CDR1 MNHNS, CDR2 SASEGT. Trimming took 0 bases from V and 3 from J, leaving 3 bases between them. This CDR3 reads CASSEAYYEQYF. In DNA, the CDR3 is TGTGCCAGCAGTGAAGCGTACTACGAGCAGTACTTC.

The chain employs TRBV29-1 and TRBJ1-1; D may be TRBD1 (6 bases). The germline gives CDR1 SQVTM, CDR2 ANQGSEA. V was trimmed by 6 bases and J by 0 bases, leaving 11 bases between them. The CDR3 covers 13 residues. In DNA, the CDR3 is TGCAGCGTGCGAGGACAGTTGAACACTGAAGCTTTCTTT. This translates into CSVRGQLNTEAFF. Together with reference TRBV29-1 and TRBJ1-1, the CDR3 gives the full variable domain: SAVISQKPSRDICQRGTSLTIQCQVDSQVTMMFWYRQQPGQSLTLIATANQGSEATYESGFVIDKFPISRPNLTFSTLTVSNMSPEDSSIYLCSVRGQLNTEAFFGQGTRLTVV.

The chain employs TRBV7-9 and TRBJ2-3, with no clear D. Trimming left V 5 bases short and J 3 bases short, with 18 bases between. There are 16 residues in the CDR3. Germline V gives CDR1 SEHNR, CDR2 FQNEAQ (reference sequence). For the CDR3, the DNA is TGTGCCAGCAGCCCCGGAACCGTTGCGGCGACAGATACGCAGTATTTT. It is translated as CASSPGTVAATDTQYF.

This clone was recorded only once. V is TRBV18 and J is TRBJ2-7, with a possible D match to TRBD2 (6 bases). V lost 4 bases to trimming and J lost 1 base, with 17 bases between them. Germline lookup yields CDR1 KGHSH and CDR2 LQKENI. CDR3 length: 16 residues. The CDR3 here is CASSQTPPGTSYEQYF. In DNA form, the CDR3 reads TGTGCCAGCTCACAAACGCCCCCCGGGACTTCCTACGAGCAGTACTTC.

V usage is TRBV19 and J usage is TRBJ2-3; 7 bases are shared with TRBD2. The germline CDR1 and CDR2 sequences are LNHDA and SQIVND (reference sequence). V gave up 4 bases and J gave up 1 base; unmatched junction bases: 11. This CDR3 has 17 amino acids. In DNA, the CDR3 is TGTGCCAGTAGTACGTACATAGGACTAGGCGGCACAGATACGCAGTATTTT. This codes for CASSTYIGLGGTDTQYF.